This passage covers 5 T cell receptor beta chains from one sample sequenced in a study of cytomegalovirus exposure and HLA in healthy donors. The PCR had 60 Vbeta and 13 Jbeta primers. Here immunoSEQ multiplex PCR was the method, and the copy in TCRdb shows in-frame clones only, minus some. The sample gives some 70,000 clones, more than 60% of which show up once; approximately 5.4% is in the top ten. Sequenced: PBMCs. The receptor set was obtained from a male donor in good health and CMV-seropositive.

This clone was counted a single time. This rearrangement joins TRBV4-3 to TRBJ1-3; the D is unclear. Trimming stripped 5 bases from V and 0 bases from J, with 11 bases between. Looked up from germline, CDR1 is LGHNA and CDR2 is YSLEER. This CDR3 comprises 15 residues. This CDR3 reads CASSGWAPSGNTIYF. CDR3 DNA: TGCGCCAGCAGCGGGTGGGCACCCTCTGGAAACACCATATATTTT.

This clone was detected only a few times. The chain employs TRBV2 and TRBJ2-3; weak D call: TRBD1 (5 bases). From germline, CDR1 is SNHLY and CDR2 FYNNEI. This CDR3 has 14 amino acids. The germline V and J ends were trimmed by 6 bases and 1 base, with 11 bases remaining between them. This CDR3 is CASRAQVRTDTQYF. The CDR3 bases are TGTGCCAGCAGAGCACAGGTGCGCACAGATACGCAGTATTTT.

The count of this clone is one. The J gene is TRBJ2-6, the V gene TRBV5-6; D is perhaps TRBD2 (7 bases). The V end was cut by 4 bases, the J end by 2 bases, with 13 bases between. The CDR3 totals 16 residues. Looked up from germline, CDR1 is SGHDT and CDR2 is YYEEEE. The CDR3 region has the DNA TGTGCCAGCAGCCGAGGGGGAGGGACTGGGGCCAACGTCCTGACTTTC. It is translated as CASSRGGGTGANVLTF.

The rearrangement joins TRBV7-3 to TRBJ2-5; TRBD1 agrees at 8 bases. The J call could be wrong; TRBJ2-7 is a better fit for the DNA end. Germline CDR1 SGHTA, CDR2 FQGTGA. This CDR3 spans 15 amino acids. The CDR3 sequence is CASSSYPGQGYEQYF. The CDR3 DNA reads as TGTGCCAGCAGCTCCTATCCCGGACAGGGCTACGAGCAGTACTTC.

This chain joins TRBV4-2 and TRBJ1-2; 9 positions agree with TRBD1. The CDR3 consists of 15 residues. V shed 0 bases, J shed 8 bases, and the junction held 7 bases outside the gene matches. Germline V gene sequence: CDR1 LGHNA, CDR2 YNFKEQ. As DNA, the CDR3 is TGTGCCAGCAGCCAAGATCTACAGGGGGCCGGAGGCTACACCTTC. Translating it yields CASSQDLQGAGGYTF.